A single sample gave rise to the 17 T cell receptor beta chains below, sequenced in a study of T cell responses to AZD1222 COVID-19 vaccine. Assay: immunoSEQ multiplex PCR; the TCRdb copy retains only in-frame clones and omits some. The sample records some 87,000 clones, over 75% being singletons. Material: peripheral blood, obtained on day 0 of AZD1222 vaccination. Receptors originate from an adult in good health.

The chain combines TRBV10-1 with TRBJ1-5, with D uncertain. V gave up 8 bases and J gave up 7 bases, with 18 bases separating them. The CDR3 totals 14 residues. Germline V CDR1 and CDR2: WNHNN, SYGVQD (reference sequence). In nucleotides, the CDR3 is TGCGCCAGCGGGCCCGGGGAGGGCCTCCAGCCCCAGCATTTT. Translated, it gives CASGPGEGLQPQHF.

The chain has TRBV28 and TRBJ1-5; D possibly corresponds to TRBD1 (5 bases). The CDR3 spans 13 residues. CDR1 MDHEN and CDR2 SYDVKM come from the germline V gene. V lost 11 bases to trimming and J lost 1 base, with 12 bases between them. For the CDR3, the DNA is TGTGCCTCCCTAGGGGTCAGCAATCAGCCCCAGCATTTT. Protein: CASLGVSNQPQHF.

This clone appeared once. J is TRBJ1-4 and V is TRBV10-1; the D is unclear. Trimming took 6 bases from V and 5 from J, leaving 22 bases between them. The length of the CDR3 is 17 residues. CDR1 is WNHNN and CDR2 is SYGVQD in the germline V gene (reference sequence). The chain's CDR3 is CASRAVLRFQRNEKLFF. Here the CDR3 DNA reads TGCGCCAGCAGAGCAGTGCTTAGGTTTCAACGGAATGAAAAACTGTTTTTT.

The chain is built from TRBV27 and TRBJ2-2; 9 bases align to TRBD2. The CDR3 loop spans 16 amino acids. The V segment lost 2 bases and the J segment 3 bases; nucleotides outside the gene matches: 4. Germline loops: CDR1 MNHEY, CDR2 SMNVEV (reference sequence). The CDR3 protein is CASSLVAGAYTGELFF. The CDR3 DNA reads as TGTGCCAGCAGTTTAGTAGCGGGAGCTTACACCGGGGAGCTGTTTTTT.

The chain recombines TRBV30 with TRBJ2-1; D might be TRBD2 (5 bases). The germline V gene encodes CDR1 GTSNPN and CDR2 SVGIG (reference sequence). Trimming pared 5 bases from V and 2 bases from J, leaving 10 bases between. The CDR3 is made up of 13 amino acids. The CDR3 spells CAWEGGTYNEQFF. Here the CDR3 DNA reads TGTGCCTGGGAGGGCGGAACCTACAATGAGCAGTTCTTC. The full variable domain, rest sourced from reference TRBV30 and TRBJ2-1, is SQTIHQWPATLVQPVGSPLSLECTVEGTSNPNLYWYRQAAGRGLQLLFYSVGIGQISSEVPQNLSASRPQDRQFILSSKKLLLSDSGFYLCAWEGGTYNEQFFGPGTRLTVL.

This clone was picked up one time. This sequence joins TRBV6-6 and TRBJ2-7, with D possibly called TRBD1 or TRBD2 (5 bases each). The CDR3 spans 13 residues. V dropped 5 bases and J dropped 7 bases, with 15 bases sitting between them. CDR1 is MNHNY, CDR2 SVGAGI, per germline (reference sequence). The CDR3 sequence: CASSPGRTLEQYF. The CDR3 coding sequence is TGTGCCAGCAGTCCGGGACGGACTCTGGAGCAGTACTTC.

The V and J genes are TRBV30 and TRBJ2-3, with D unclear. The germline V gene encodes CDR1 GTSNPN and CDR2 SVGIG (reference sequence). V was clipped by 0 bases and J by 0 bases, with 4 bases between them. CDR3 length: 13 amino acids. The CDR3: CAWSVASTDTQYF. CDR3 DNA: TGTGCCTGGAGTGTCGCTAGCACAGATACGCAGTATTTT.

The V call is TRBV18, the J call TRBJ2-5; perhaps TRBD1 as D (6 bases). Trimming stripped 0 bases from V and 5 bases from J, with 10 bases between. Germline CDR1 KGHSH, CDR2 LQKENI. This CDR3 contains 14 residues. The CDR3 spells CASSPPRGHETQYF. As DNA, the CDR3 is TGTGCCAGCTCACCACCCAGGGGACACGAGACCCAGTACTTC.

This clone is a singleton in its sample. The rearrangement joins TRBV11-2 to TRBJ2-1, with TRBD2 matching 7 bases. The CDR3 extends over 17 amino acids. With V trimmed by 4 bases and J by 4 bases, 13 bases remained unmatched. Per the germline V gene, CDR1 is SGHAT and CDR2 is FQNNGV. CDR3 residues: CASSSTAGVLVYNEQFF. CDR3 DNA sequence: TGTGCCAGCAGCTCGACGGCGGGGGTCCTCGTATACAATGAGCAGTTCTTC.

This clone was observed a few times. V gene TRBV3-1 (or the pseudogene TRBV3-2) combines with J gene TRBJ1-5; D ambiguous. Germline V gene sequence: CDR1 LGHDT, CDR2 YNNKEL (reference sequence). The germline V and J ends were trimmed by 3 bases and 0 bases, with 3 bases remaining between them. The CDR3 covers 13 residues. CDR3 in DNA: TGTGCCAGCAGCCAGGGTAGCAATCAGCCCCAGCATTTT. Its protein is CASSQGSNQPQHF.

The CDR3 region has the DNA TGTGCCAGCTCAAAAGCCCGGGACACTGAAGCTTTCTTT. Protein product: CASSKARDTEAFF. The chain links TRBV18 to TRBJ1-1, with D uncertain. V shed 5 bases and J shed 3 bases, with 10 bases lying between them. The CDR3 covers 13 residues. Germline values: CDR1 KGHSH, CDR2 LQKENI.

This chain links TRBV19 with TRBJ1-5; no reliable D call. The CDR3 covers 13 residues. CDR1 is LNHDA and CDR2 is SQIVND in the germline V gene (reference sequence). V dropped 3 bases and J dropped 7 bases, with 10 bases sitting between them. CDR3 in DNA: TGTGCCAGTAGTATGCTAGTAAGCCAGCCCCAGCATTTT. As protein: CASSMLVSQPQHF.

V and J are TRBV12-5 and TRBJ1-2, with 11 bases matching TRBD1. Germline V gene lookup returns CDR1 LGHNT and CDR2 FRNRAP. The CDR3 has 14 amino acids. J gave up 6 bases and V 5 bases, and 5 bases lay outside the gene matches. In DNA, the CDR3 is TGTGCTAGTGGTCGATGGACAGGGGGCAATGGCTACACCTTC. Amino acids: CASGRWTGGNGYTF.

This sequence joins TRBV2 and TRBJ2-7; 11 bases agree with TRBD2. Trimming removed 4 bases from V and 0 bases from J; junction bases left unmatched: 8. This CDR3 region has 17 residues. CDR1 is SNHLY, CDR2 FYNNEI, per germline. The CDR3: CASSVGLAGGSSYEQYF. For the CDR3, the DNA is TGTGCCAGCAGTGTAGGGCTAGCGGGAGGAAGCTCCTACGAGCAGTACTTC.

The rearrangement joins TRBV2 to TRBJ2-7, with 8 bases fitting TRBD2. CDR1 SNHLY and CDR2 FYNNEI come from the germline V gene. Trimming cost V 6 bases and J 4 bases; bases outside gene matches: 14. This CDR3 region has 16 residues. Here the CDR3 DNA reads TGTGCCAGCAGAGGGGGAATGGGAAGCGGGAGATACGAGCAGTACTTC. Protein: CASRGGMGSGRYEQYF.

The chain employs TRBV7-2 and TRBJ1-3; 7 bases line up with TRBD1. With V trimmed by 2 bases and J by 0 bases, 10 bases remained unmatched. CDR3 size: 18 residues. CDR1 and CDR2 from the germline V gene are SGHTA and FQGNSA. The CDR3 loop reads CASSLTGTALSSGNTIYF. Written as DNA, the CDR3 is TGTGCCAGCAGCTTAACCGGGACAGCCCTTTCCTCTGGAAACACCATATATTTT.

This chain joins TRBV18 and TRBJ1-5; 9 bases are a match to TRBD1. This CDR3 has 15 amino acids. Trimming cost V 6 bases and J 4 bases; bases outside gene matches: 7. Germline V lookup: CDR1 KGHSH, CDR2 LQKENI. CDR3 in DNA: TGTGCCAGCTCCCTTAGGGACAGGGAAAATCAGCCCCAGCATTTT. Its protein is CASSLRDRENQPQHF.